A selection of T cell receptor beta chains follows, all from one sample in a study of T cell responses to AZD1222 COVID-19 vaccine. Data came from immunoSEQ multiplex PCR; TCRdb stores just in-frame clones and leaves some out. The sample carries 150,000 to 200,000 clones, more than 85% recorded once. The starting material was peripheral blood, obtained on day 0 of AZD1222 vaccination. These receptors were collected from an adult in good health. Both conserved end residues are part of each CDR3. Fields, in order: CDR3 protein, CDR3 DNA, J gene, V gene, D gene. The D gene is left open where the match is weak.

CDR3: CASTGLGPNTGELFF
DNA: TGTGCCAGCACTGGGCTGGGACCGAACACCGGGGAGCTGTTTTTT
J: TRBJ2-2
V: TRBV7-8
D: .

CDR3: CASSYGQGHTDTQYF
DNA: TGTGCCAGCAGTTACGGCCAGGGCCACACAGATACGCAGTATTTT
J: TRBJ2-3
V: TRBV6-5
D: .

CDR3: CASRHMGGGNQPQHF
DNA: TGCGCCAGCAGACACATGGGAGGGGGCAATCAGCCCCAGCATTTT
J: TRBJ1-5
V: TRBV4-1
D: .

CDR3: CAWKGAYEQYF
DNA: TGTGCCTGGAAGGGGGCGTACGAGCAGTACTTC
J: TRBJ2-7
V: TRBV30
D: TRBD1

CDR3: CASSLGPTGVGKNIQYF
DNA: TGTGCCAGCAGCTTAGGGCCTACGGGTGTTGGCAAAAACATTCAGTACTTC
J: TRBJ2-4
V: TRBV11-3
D: .

CDR3: CASSQNAGTDTQYF
DNA: TGTGCCAGCAGCCAAAATGCTGGGACAGATACGCAGTATTTT
J: TRBJ2-3
V: TRBV3-1/TRBV3-2
D: .

CDR3: CATWTGRLAGSAGELFF
DNA: TGTGCCACCTGGACAGGGAGGCTAGCGGGATCGGCCGGGGAGCTGTTTTTT
J: TRBJ2-2
V: TRBV7-9
D: .

CDR3: CASRPTSGSNNNEQFF
DNA: TGTGCAAGTCGCCCGACTAGCGGGAGTAACAACAATGAGCAGTTCTTC
J: TRBJ2-1
V: TRBV12-2
D: .

CDR3: CASRQGNIQYF
DNA: TGCGCCAGCAGACAGGGGAACATTCAGTACTTC
J: TRBJ2-4
V: TRBV4-1
D: TRBD1

CDR3: CASSFNPDRGSSYEQYF
DNA: TGTGCCAGCAGTTTCAATCCGGACAGGGGGTCGAGCTACGAGCAGTACTTC
J: TRBJ2-7
V: TRBV27
D: TRBD1

CDR3: CASSLAMKSNYGYTF
DNA: TGTGCCAGCAGCTTAGCGATGAAGTCCAACTATGGCTACACCTTC
J: TRBJ1-2
V: TRBV7-9
D: .